This T cell receptor (beta chain) emerged from a study of cytomegalovirus exposure and HLA in healthy donors. For the study at large: Earlier sequencing of about 179 million T cells yielded 100 million to 140 million unique TCR beta sequences.

This clone appeared a single time. Its matching antigen is unknown. Findings of the study overall: Later analysis revealed greater clonal expansion in HLA-associated TCR beta chains than in equally common others.

The PCR ran on 60 Vbeta and 13 Jbeta primers. TCRdb's copy holds only in-frame clones and misses some; the assay was immunoSEQ multiplex PCR. The data show approximately 150,000 clones, about three quarters seen once. The V end lost 7 bases, the J end lost 8 bases, and 9 bases lay between the germline ends. The length of the CDR3 is 11 residues. Germline V gives CDR1 MNHEY, CDR2 SMNVEV (reference sequence). The chain uses TRBV27 and TRBJ2-1, with a tentative D call TRBD1 (5 bases). The sample was PBMCs. The clonotype comes from a female donor in good health and CMV-seronegative. CDR3 in amino acids: CASTQGDEQFF. For the CDR3, the DNA is TGTGCCAGCACCCAAGGGGATGAGCAGTTCTTC.